These 7 T cell receptor beta chains were sequenced from one sample in a study of T cell responses to AZD1222 COVID-19 vaccine. Libraries were prepared by immunoSEQ multiplex PCR; TCRdb keeps only in-frame clonotypes and omits some of them. The repertoire holds around 110,000 clones, with roughly 90% as singletons. The sequencing used peripheral blood, collected on day 0 of AZD1222 vaccination. These receptors originate from an adult in good health.

The J gene is TRBJ2-5, the V gene TRBV7-7; 8 nucleotides match TRBD2. V shed 1 base and J 1 base; nucleotides not matched to a gene: 2. The germline CDR1 and CDR2 sequences are SSHAT and FNYEAQ (reference sequence). The CDR3 runs 15 residues. The CDR3 nucleotides read TGTGCCAGCAGCTTAGGGACTAGCTTCCAAGAGACCCAGTACTTC. Translation gives CASSLGTSFQETQYF.

V usage is TRBV7-9 and J usage is TRBJ1-2; 9 positions match TRBD1. Germline V gene lookup returns CDR1 SEHNR and CDR2 FQNEAQ (reference sequence). Unmatched junction bases numbered 3, after V lost 5 bases and J lost 5 bases. The CDR3 length is 13 residues. The CDR3 bases are TGTGCCAGCAGCAGCGACAGGGGGTATGGCTACACCTTC. This gives the protein CASSSDRGYGYTF.

The chain links TRBV4-1 to TRBJ1-3, with D unresolved. CDR3 length: 16 amino acids. Germline CDR1 is MGHRA and CDR2 is YSYEKL. V gave up 1 base and J gave up 1 base, with 11 bases separating them. The CDR3 spells CASSQVGGWSGNTIYF. The DNA for the CDR3 is TGCGCCAGCAGCCAAGTAGGCGGCTGGTCTGGAAACACCATATATTTT.

V gene TRBV30 combines with J gene TRBJ1-1; TRBD1 aligns across 9 bases. Germline loops: CDR1 GTSNPN, CDR2 SVGIG (reference sequence). V shed 5 bases, J shed 8 bases, and the junction held 9 bases outside the gene matches. This CDR3 is 13 amino acids long. The CDR3 DNA follows: TGTGCCTGGTCAAATGGACAGGGGACGGAAGCTTTCTTT. It encodes CAWSNGQGTEAFF. The entire variable domain, with the rest obtained from reference TRBV30 and TRBJ1-1, is as follows: SQTIHQWPATLVQPVGSPLSLECTVEGTSNPNLYWYRQAAGRGLQLLFYSVGIGQISSEVPQNLSASRPQDRQFILSSKKLLLSDSGFYLCAWSNGQGTEAFFGQGTRLTVV.

V usage is TRBV7-2 and J usage is TRBJ2-2; 7 bases are a match to TRBD2. V was pared by 1 base and J by 4 bases, with 0 bases of the junction left unmatched. Germline V CDR1 and CDR2: SGHTA, FQGNSA. This CDR3 has 14 residues. The CDR3 loop reads CASSLGGSTGELFF. CDR3 coding DNA: TGTGCCAGCAGCTTAGGCGGGAGCACCGGGGAGCTGTTTTTT.

The V and J genes are TRBV7-9 and TRBJ1-5; TRBD1 aligns across 7 bases. This CDR3 comprises 15 residues. Germline trimming cut 4 bases from V and 0 bases from J; bases unmatched to any gene: 3. CDR1 SEHNR and CDR2 FQNEAQ come from the germline V gene (reference sequence). Here the CDR3 reads CASSYGDSSNQPQHF. In DNA, the CDR3 is TGTGCCAGCAGCTACGGGGACAGTAGCAATCAGCCCCAGCATTTT.

The chain carries TRBV29-1 and TRBJ1-2; 7 bases are shared with TRBD1. Germline lookup yields CDR1 SQVTM and CDR2 ANQGSEA. The CDR3 has 17 residues. V dropped 0 bases and J dropped 0; count of bases not matched to a gene: 10. As DNA, the CDR3 is TGCAGCGTTGAAGATCGAGCAGGGGGGAGGTCTAACTATGGCTACACCTTC. This gives the protein CSVEDRAGGRSNYGYTF. Using reference TRBV29-1 and TRBJ1-2 for the parts outside the CDR3, the full variable domain is SAVISQKPSRDICQRGTSLTIQCQVDSQVTMMFWYRQQPGQSLTLIATANQGSEATYESGFVIDKFPISRPNLTFSTLTVSNMSPEDSSIYLCSVEDRAGGRSNYGYTFGSGTRLTVV.